Listed here are 17 T cell receptor beta chains from one sample, sequenced in a study of OX40 agonist ivuxolimab in advanced cancers. The assay was immunoSEQ multiplex PCR, and TCRdb's table has in-frame clones only and misses some. This table holds fewer than 90,000 clones, roughly 88% found once. The material was CD4+ or CD8+ T cells sorted from blood, obtained in a trial of the OX40 agonist ivuxolimab. These TCRs come from an adult with an advanced solid tumor such as melanoma, head and neck, liver or kidney cancer.

The rearrangement links TRBV5-5 to TRBJ2-7; D may be TRBD1 (5 bases). The CDR3 contains 16 residues. The germline V gene has CDR1 SGHKS and CDR2 YYEKEE (reference sequence). Trimming stripped 0 bases from V and 0 bases from J, with 13 bases between. In DNA, the CDR3 is TGTGCCAGCAGCTTGGCCCCGCTGACAGCCTCCTACGAGCAGTACTTC. Translation: CASSLAPLTASYEQYF.

V usage is TRBV5-1 and J usage is TRBJ2-3; D perhaps matches TRBD1 (7 bases). The germline V and J ends were trimmed by 0 bases and 1 base, with 15 bases remaining between them. The CDR3 loop spans 17 amino acids. Germline V CDR1 and CDR2: SGHRS, YFSETQ. In DNA form, the CDR3 reads TGCGCCAGCAGCTTGGGGAGGGGGCCCCCTGGCACAGATACGCAGTATTTT. Its protein is CASSLGRGPPGTDTQYF. Variable domain in full (rest from reference TRBV5-1 and TRBJ2-3): KAGVTQTPRYLIKTRGQQVTLSCSPISGHRSVSWYQQTPGQGLQFLFEYFSETQRNKGNFPGRFSGRQFSNSRSEMNVSTLELGDSALYLCASSLGRGPPGTDTQYFGPGTRLTVL.

The chain couples TRBV10-1 to TRBJ2-7; TRBD2 agrees at 7 bases. The CDR3 is made up of 16 amino acids. CDR1 is WNHNN, CDR2 SYGVQD, per germline (reference sequence). The V and J ends lost 3 bases and 7 bases, in that order; junction bases with no gene match: 15. The CDR3 DNA sequence: TGCGCCAGCAGTGATCAAGCGGGACCGGGCGGAGGAGAGCAGTACTTC. Its protein product is CASSDQAGPGGGEQYF.

The chain carries TRBV6-6 and TRBJ1-3; 9 bases map to TRBD1. CDR3 length: 16 amino acids. Per the germline V gene, CDR1 is MNHNY and CDR2 is SVGAGI (reference sequence). V was clipped by 6 bases and J by 8 bases; unmatched bases: 14. The CDR3 coding sequence is TGTGCCAGCAGCCGCCCCCCGGGACAGGGTAGTGACACCATATATTTT. Translated, it gives CASSRPPGQGSDTIYF.

The chain couples TRBV5-1 to TRBJ2-3, with 12 nucleotides matching TRBD2. The CDR3 length is 17 residues. V lost 3 bases, J lost 5 bases, and 10 bases stayed unmatched. Germline V gene lookup returns CDR1 SGHRS and CDR2 YFSETQ. Here the CDR3 DNA reads TGCGCCAGCAGCTCGCGACCTAGCGGGGGGGGGCAAGATACGCAGTATTTT. This encodes CASSSRPSGGGQDTQYF.

The V gene is TRBV27, the J gene TRBJ2-2, with D tentatively TRBD1 (5 bases). CDR3 length: 16 residues. V was trimmed by 5 bases and J by 3 bases, leaving 16 bases between them. Germline CDR1 MNHEY, CDR2 SMNVEV (reference sequence). The chain's CDR3 is CASSPSSQGYTGELFF. The CDR3 region has the DNA TGTGCCAGCAGTCCCTCAAGCCAGGGATACACCGGGGAGCTGTTTTTT.

The rearrangement joins TRBV2 to TRBJ2-1; D is unresolved. This CDR3 has 15 residues. Germline V lookup: CDR1 SNHLY, CDR2 FYNNEI. V lost 5 bases and J lost 8, with 19 bases in between. The DNA of the CDR3 is TGTGCCAGCAGTCCTCCTCCGGGCCAACGGGATGAGCAGTTCTTC. Encoded protein: CASSPPPGQRDEQFF.

The J gene is TRBJ1-2, the V gene TRBV20-1; no clear D. V lost 3 bases to trimming and J lost 6 bases, with 8 bases between them. Per the germline V gene, CDR1 is DFQATT and CDR2 is SNEGSKA (reference sequence). CDR3 length equals 11 residues. The CDR3: CSASGQHGYTF. The CDR3 bases are TGCAGTGCTAGCGGGCAGCATGGCTACACCTTC.

The chain recombines TRBV21-1 with TRBJ2-2; the table's D call, TRBD1, was not checked against the DNA. TRBV21-1 is classified as a pseudogene. The CDR3 has 12 amino acids. The CDR3: CASSNQTGELFF. In DNA form, the CDR3 reads TGTGCCAGCAGCAATCAGACCGGGGAGCTGTTTTTT.

In this sample, this clone turned up once. The V and J genes are TRBV6-6 and TRBJ2-7; 9 bases are a match to TRBD2. CDR3 length: 14 amino acids. Germline trimming cut 6 bases from V and 5 bases from J; bases unmatched to any gene: 8. Germline CDR1 MNHNY, CDR2 SVGAGI (reference sequence). Here the CDR3 DNA reads TGTGCCAGCAGCCAAATAGCGGGGGACAACGAGCAGTACTTC. Protein product: CASSQIAGDNEQYF.

The chain combines TRBV6-5 with TRBJ2-7; D gene uncertain. CDR3 length equals 13 residues. The ends were cut back, 2 bases at V and 2 bases at J, with 7 bases in the middle. Germline CDR1 and CDR2: MNHEY and SVGAGI. In DNA form, the CDR3 reads TGTGCCAGCAGTTACCGGGTAACCTACGAGCAGTACTTC. It yields the protein CASSYRVTYEQYF.

The CDR3 is CASSLNRYEQYF. The CDR3 nucleotides are TGTGCCAGCAGTTTAAACCGTTACGAGCAGTACTTC. The chain recombines TRBV28 with TRBJ2-7; D uncertain. Deletions cut 2 bases from V and 4 bases from J, with 6 bases between. The CDR3 is 12 amino acids. Germline CDR1 is MDHEN and CDR2 is SYDVKM.

The chain joins TRBV4-1 to TRBJ2-1; no reliable D call. Germline V gives CDR1 MGHRA, CDR2 YSYEKL. The CDR3 contains 14 residues. The V gene lost 4 bases and the J gene lost 5 bases, with 12 bases spanning the gap. The CDR3 nucleotides are TGCGCCAGCAGCCGGAGCACGAGCAACAATGAGCAGTTCTTC. This gives the protein CASSRSTSNNEQFF.

The chain has TRBV19 and TRBJ1-1; D perhaps matches TRBD1 (5 bases). Germline V gene sequence: CDR1 LNHDA, CDR2 SQIVND (reference sequence). The CDR3 consists of 14 residues. V was trimmed by 6 bases and J by 0 bases, leaving 11 bases between them. CDR3 bases: TGTGCCAGTAGGGGGACGTACATGAACACTGAAGCTTTCTTT. Translated: CASRGTYMNTEAFF.

The chain employs TRBV4-2 and TRBJ1-1; D unclear. Germline assignment: CDR1 LGHNA and CDR2 YNFKEQ. Trimming shortened V by 0 bases and J by 5 bases, and 7 bases separated the two germline ends. The CDR3 is made up of 13 amino acids. CDR3 nucleotides: TGTGCCAGCAGCCAAGATAGCAGGACTGAAGCTTTCTTT. Translating gives CASSQDSRTEAFF.

In this sample, this clone turned up once. This chain uses TRBV30 with TRBJ1-3; D remains unclear. CDR1 is GTSNPN and CDR2 is SVGIG in the germline V gene (reference sequence). The CDR3 has 11 amino acids. Trimming cost V 4 bases and J 0 bases, with 1 base left between them. The CDR3 sequence is CAWTSGNTIYF. The CDR3 DNA reads as TGTGCCTGGACCTCTGGAAACACCATATATTTT.

This clone was observed a few times. The gene calls are TRBV5-4 and TRBJ2-1, with 11 nucleotides matching TRBD2. CDR3 length: 14 residues. Germline-derived CDR1 and CDR2 are SGHNT and YYREEE (reference sequence). After removal of 7 bases from V and 6 bases from J, the junction contained 6 bases not matched to a gene. This CDR3 reads CASGLAGPFNEQFF. The CDR3 bases are TGTGCCAGCGGACTAGCGGGCCCCTTCAATGAGCAGTTCTTC.